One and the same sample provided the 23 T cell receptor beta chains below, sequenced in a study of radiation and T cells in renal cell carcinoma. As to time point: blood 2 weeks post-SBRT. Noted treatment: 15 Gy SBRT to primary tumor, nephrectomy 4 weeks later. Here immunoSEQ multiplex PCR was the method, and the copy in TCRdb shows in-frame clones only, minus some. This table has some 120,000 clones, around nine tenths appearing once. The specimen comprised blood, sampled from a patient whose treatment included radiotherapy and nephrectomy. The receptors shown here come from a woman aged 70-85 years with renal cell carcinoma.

The CDR3 DNA sequence: TGTGCCACCAGCAGAGGTGGCAGGGACCCTAGCTATGGCTACACCTTC. This translates into CATSRGGRDPSYGYTF. The chain recombines TRBV15 with TRBJ1-2; possibly TRBD1 for D (5 bases). The V gene lost 1 base and the J gene lost 4 bases, with 16 bases spanning the gap. Germline CDR1 reads LNHNV; CDR2 reads YYDKDF (reference sequence). The CDR3 has 16 amino acids.

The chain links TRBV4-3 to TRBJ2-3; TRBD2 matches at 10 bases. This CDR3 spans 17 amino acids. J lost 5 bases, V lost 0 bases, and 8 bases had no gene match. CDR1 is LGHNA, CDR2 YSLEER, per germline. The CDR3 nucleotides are TGCGCCAGCAGCCAAGATCCAGCGGGGGGGCAGGTAGATACGCAGTATTTT. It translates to CASSQDPAGGQVDTQYF.

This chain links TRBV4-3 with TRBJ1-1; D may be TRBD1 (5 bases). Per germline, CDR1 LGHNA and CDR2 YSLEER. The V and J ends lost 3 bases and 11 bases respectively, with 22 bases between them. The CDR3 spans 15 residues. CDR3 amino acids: CASSHAGDRPIGAFF. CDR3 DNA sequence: TGCGCCAGCAGCCACGCGGGGGACCGCCCGATTGGGGCTTTCTTT.

CDR3 coding DNA: TGTGCCAGCATGAGGCTAGCGGCAACCGGGGAGCTGTTTTTT. Translation gives CASMRLAATGELFF. The chain is built from TRBV27 and TRBJ2-2, with 7 nucleotides matching TRBD2. Per the germline V gene, CDR1 is MNHEY and CDR2 is SMNVEV (reference sequence). The CDR3 loop spans 14 amino acids. V dropped 7 bases and J dropped 5; count of bases not matched to a gene: 7.

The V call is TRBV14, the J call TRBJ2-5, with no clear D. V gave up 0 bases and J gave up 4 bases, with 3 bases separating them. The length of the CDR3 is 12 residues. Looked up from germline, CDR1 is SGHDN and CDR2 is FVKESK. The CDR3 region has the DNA TGTGCCAGCAGCCAAGAGGGAGAGACCCAGTACTTC. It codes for CASSQEGETQYF.

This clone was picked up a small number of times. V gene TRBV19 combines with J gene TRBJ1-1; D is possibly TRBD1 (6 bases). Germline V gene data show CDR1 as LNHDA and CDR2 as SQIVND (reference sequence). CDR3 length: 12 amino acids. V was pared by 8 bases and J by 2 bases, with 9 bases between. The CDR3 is CASEDSNTEAFF. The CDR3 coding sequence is TGTGCCAGTGAGGACAGTAACACTGAAGCTTTCTTT.

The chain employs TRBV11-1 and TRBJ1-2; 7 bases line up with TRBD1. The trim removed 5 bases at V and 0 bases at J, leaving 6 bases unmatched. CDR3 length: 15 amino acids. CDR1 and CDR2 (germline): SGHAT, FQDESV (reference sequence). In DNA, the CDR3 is TGTGCCAGCAGCCCTGGGGACAGAGCTAACTATGGCTACACCTTC. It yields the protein CASSPGDRANYGYTF.

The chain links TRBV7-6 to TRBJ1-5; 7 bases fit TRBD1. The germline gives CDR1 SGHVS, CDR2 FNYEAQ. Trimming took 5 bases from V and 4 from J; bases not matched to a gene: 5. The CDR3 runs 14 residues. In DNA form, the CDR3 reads TGTGCCAGCAGCCGGGACAGCAGTAATCAGCCCCAGCATTTT. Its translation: CASSRDSSNQPQHF.

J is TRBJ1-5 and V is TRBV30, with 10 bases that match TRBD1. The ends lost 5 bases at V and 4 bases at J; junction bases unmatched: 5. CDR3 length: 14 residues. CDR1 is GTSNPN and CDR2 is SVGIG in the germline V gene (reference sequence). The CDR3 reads CAWAGTGDNQPQHF. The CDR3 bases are TGTGCCTGGGCCGGGACAGGGGATAATCAGCCCCAGCATTTT.

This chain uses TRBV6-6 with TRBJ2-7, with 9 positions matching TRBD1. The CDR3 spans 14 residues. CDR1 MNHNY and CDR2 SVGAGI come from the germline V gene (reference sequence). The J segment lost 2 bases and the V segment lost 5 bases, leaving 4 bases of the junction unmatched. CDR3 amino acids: CASSKGQGTYEQYF. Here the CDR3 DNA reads TGTGCCAGCAGTAAGGGACAGGGTACCTACGAGCAGTACTTC.

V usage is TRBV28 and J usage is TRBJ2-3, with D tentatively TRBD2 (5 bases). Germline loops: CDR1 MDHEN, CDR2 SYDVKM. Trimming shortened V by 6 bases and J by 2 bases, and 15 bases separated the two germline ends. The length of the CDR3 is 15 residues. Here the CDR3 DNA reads TGTGCCAGCAGCTCCCCTGGTGACTACACAGATACGCAGTATTTT. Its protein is CASSSPGDYTDTQYF.

The CDR3 reads CASSLGQGGYGYTF. The CDR3 nucleotides read TGTGCCAGCTCACTGGGACAGGGAGGCTATGGCTACACCTTC. The chain links TRBV18 to TRBJ1-2; 9 bases align to TRBD1. The CDR3 totals 14 residues. Germline CDR1 is KGHSH and CDR2 is LQKENI. V lost 4 bases and J lost 4; bases outside the gene matches: 4.

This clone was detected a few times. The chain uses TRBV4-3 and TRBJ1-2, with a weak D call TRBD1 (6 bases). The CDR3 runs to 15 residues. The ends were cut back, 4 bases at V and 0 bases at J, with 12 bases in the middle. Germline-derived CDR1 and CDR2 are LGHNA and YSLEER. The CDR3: CASSRAQGSNYGYTF. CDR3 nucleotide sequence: TGCGCCAGCAGCCGCGCGCAGGGGTCTAACTATGGCTACACCTTC.

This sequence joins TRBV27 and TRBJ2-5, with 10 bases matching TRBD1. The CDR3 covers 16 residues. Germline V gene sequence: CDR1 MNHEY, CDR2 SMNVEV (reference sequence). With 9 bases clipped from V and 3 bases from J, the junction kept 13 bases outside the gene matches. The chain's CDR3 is CARLRGTGEVEETQYF. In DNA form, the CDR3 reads TGTGCCAGGCTAAGAGGGACAGGGGAGGTGGAAGAGACCCAGTACTTC.

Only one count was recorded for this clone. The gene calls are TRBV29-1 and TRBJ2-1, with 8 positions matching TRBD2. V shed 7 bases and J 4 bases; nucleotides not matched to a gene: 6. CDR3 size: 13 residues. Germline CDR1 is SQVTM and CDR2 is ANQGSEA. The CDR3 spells CSAGRDVYNEQFF. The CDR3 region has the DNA TGCAGCGCCGGGAGGGATGTATACAATGAGCAGTTCTTC.

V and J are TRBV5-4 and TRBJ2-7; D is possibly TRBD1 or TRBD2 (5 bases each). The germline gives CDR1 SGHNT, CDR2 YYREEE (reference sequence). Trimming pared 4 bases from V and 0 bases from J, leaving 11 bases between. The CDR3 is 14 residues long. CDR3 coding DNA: TGTGCCAGCAGCCGTGGGACGATCTCCTACGAGCAGTACTTC. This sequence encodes CASSRGTISYEQYF.

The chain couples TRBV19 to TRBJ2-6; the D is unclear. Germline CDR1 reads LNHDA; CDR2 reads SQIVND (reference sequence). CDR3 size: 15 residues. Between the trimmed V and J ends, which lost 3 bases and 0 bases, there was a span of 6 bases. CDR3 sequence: CASSISHSGANVLTF. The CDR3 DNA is TGTGCCAGTAGTATCTCCCACTCTGGGGCCAACGTCCTGACTTTC. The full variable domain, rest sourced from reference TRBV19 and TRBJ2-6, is DGGITQSPKYLFRKEGQNVTLSCEQNLNHDAMYWYRQDPGQGLRLIYYSQIVNDFQKGDIAEGYSVSREKKESFPLTVTSAQKNPTAFYLCASSISHSGANVLTFGAGSRLTVL.

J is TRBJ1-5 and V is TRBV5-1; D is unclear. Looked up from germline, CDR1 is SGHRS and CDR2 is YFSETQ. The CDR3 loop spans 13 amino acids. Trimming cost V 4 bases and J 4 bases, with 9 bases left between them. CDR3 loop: CASSQDGNQPQHF. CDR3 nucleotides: TGCGCCAGCAGCCAGGACGGAAATCAGCCCCAGCATTTT.

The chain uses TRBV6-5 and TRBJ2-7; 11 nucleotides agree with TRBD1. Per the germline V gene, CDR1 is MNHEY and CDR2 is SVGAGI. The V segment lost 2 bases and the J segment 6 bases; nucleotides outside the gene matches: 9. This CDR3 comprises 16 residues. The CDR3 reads CASSYKPGQGVVEQYF. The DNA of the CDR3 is TGTGCCAGCAGTTACAAACCGGGACAGGGGGTGGTCGAGCAGTACTTC.

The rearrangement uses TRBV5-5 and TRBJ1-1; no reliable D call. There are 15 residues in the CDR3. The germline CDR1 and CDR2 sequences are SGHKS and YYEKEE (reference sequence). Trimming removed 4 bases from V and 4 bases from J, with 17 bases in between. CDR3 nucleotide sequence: TGTGCCAGCAGCCCTCGACATGGCCCAGGCACTGAAGCTTTCTTT. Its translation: CASSPRHGPGTEAFF.

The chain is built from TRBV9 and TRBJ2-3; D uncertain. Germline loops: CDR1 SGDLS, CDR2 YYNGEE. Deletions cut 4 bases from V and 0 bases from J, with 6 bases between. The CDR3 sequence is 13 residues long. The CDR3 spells CASSKPSTDTQYF. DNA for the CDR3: TGTGCCAGCAGCAAACCTAGCACAGATACGCAGTATTTT.

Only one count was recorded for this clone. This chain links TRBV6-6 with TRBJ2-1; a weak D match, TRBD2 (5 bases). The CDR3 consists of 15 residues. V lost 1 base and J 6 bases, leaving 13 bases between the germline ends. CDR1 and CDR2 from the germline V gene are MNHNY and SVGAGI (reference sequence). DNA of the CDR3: TGTGCCAGCAGTTACTTAACTAGAAGCTCCAATGAGCAGTTCTTC. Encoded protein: CASSYLTRSSNEQFF.

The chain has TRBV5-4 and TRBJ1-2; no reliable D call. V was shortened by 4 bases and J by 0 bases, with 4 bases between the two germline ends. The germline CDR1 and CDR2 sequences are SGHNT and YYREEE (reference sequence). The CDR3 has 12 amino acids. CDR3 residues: CASSTTNYGYTF. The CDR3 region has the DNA TGTGCCAGCAGCACGACTAACTATGGCTACACCTTC.